Listed below are T cell receptor beta chains from one sample, sequenced in a study of blood T cells in healthy people across ages. Each CDR3 protein is one row after TCRdb ran MiXCR on the 5' RACE reads. The repertoire includes hundreds of thousands of distinct CDR3 sequences, about 34% of them detected once, and approximately 13% sits in the top ten. The source material was blood. Receptor source: a man aged 18-30 years in good health. The CDR3 runs from the conserved cysteine through the conserved F or W. The D gene is left open where the match is weak. The size entry is marked missing in some rows and otherwise reads once, few, many or a size class.

d_gene,v_gene,abundance,j_gene,CDR3nt,CDR3aa
NA,TRBV2,NA,TRBJ2-5,TGTGCCAGCAGCGCCGGTGGGGGTTTCGGGGAGCAGTACTTC,CASSAGGGFGEQYF
NA,TRBV9,NA,TRBJ1-1,TGTGCCAGCAGCGTAGATGCCCGGGGCGCCTCTGGTGAAGCTTTCTTT,CASSVDARGASGEAFF
TRBD1,TRBV9,few,TRBJ1-2,TGTGCCAGCCGGGACAGAGTTTATGGCTACACCTTC,CASRDRVYGYTF
TRBD2,TRBV5-6,NA,TRBJ2-7,TGTGCCAGCAGCGCGCCGGGACTAGCGGGGGGGCCCGTCATCTATGAGCAGTACTTC,CASSAPGLAGGPVIYEQYF
NA,TRBV12-3/TRBV12-4,few,TRBJ2-5,TGTGCCAGCAGTTCTAGGAGGAGCACCCAAGAGACCCAGTACTTC,CASSSRRSTQETQYF
NA,TRBV5-1,NA,TRBJ1-2,TGCGCCAGCAGCTTCGACGTGAACTATGGCTACACCTTC,CASSFDVNYGYTF
NA,TRBV5-1,NA,TRBJ1-2,TGCGCCTGCAGCGTCAACTGGGACATTGAATCGAGGGCTTATGGCTACACCTTC,CACSVNWDIESRAYGYTF
TRBD2,TRBV5-1,many,TRBJ2-3,TGCGCCAGCAGCCTCCTCCATAGCGGGGAGGATGTAAGACACACAGATACGCAGTATTTT,CASSLLHSGEDVRHTDTQYF
NA,TRBV9,NA,TRBJ2-7,TGTGCCAGCAGCGCAACGGGGGACGAGCAGTACTTC,CASSATGDEQYF
NA,TRBV5-5,many,TRBJ2-5,TGTGCCAGCAGCTTGTCGCCCGGACAAGAGACCCAGTACTTC,CASSLSPGQETQYF
TRBD2,TRBV20-1,few,TRBJ2-2,TGCAGTGCCAGGGAGGGGAGCGGCACCGGGGAGCTGTTTTTT,CSAREGSGTGELFF
NA,TRBV6-5,NA,TRBJ2-1,TGTGCCAGCACCCGCAGAGGGGGGGGCAATGAGCAGTTCTTC,CASTRRGGGNEQFF
NA,TRBV4-2,NA,TRBJ2-5,TGTGCCAGCAGCCAAGAACAACGCGGAGAGACCCAGTACTTC,CASSQEQRGETQYF
NA,TRBV7-8,NA,TRBJ2-6,TGTGCCAGCAGCTTTGGGGCTCGGGCCAACGTCCTGACTTTC,CASSFGARANVLTF
NA,TRBV6-6,NA,TRBJ1-2,TGTGCCAGCAGCCACACGGCGGGGGGCAACTATGGCTACACCTTC,CASSHTAGGNYGYTF